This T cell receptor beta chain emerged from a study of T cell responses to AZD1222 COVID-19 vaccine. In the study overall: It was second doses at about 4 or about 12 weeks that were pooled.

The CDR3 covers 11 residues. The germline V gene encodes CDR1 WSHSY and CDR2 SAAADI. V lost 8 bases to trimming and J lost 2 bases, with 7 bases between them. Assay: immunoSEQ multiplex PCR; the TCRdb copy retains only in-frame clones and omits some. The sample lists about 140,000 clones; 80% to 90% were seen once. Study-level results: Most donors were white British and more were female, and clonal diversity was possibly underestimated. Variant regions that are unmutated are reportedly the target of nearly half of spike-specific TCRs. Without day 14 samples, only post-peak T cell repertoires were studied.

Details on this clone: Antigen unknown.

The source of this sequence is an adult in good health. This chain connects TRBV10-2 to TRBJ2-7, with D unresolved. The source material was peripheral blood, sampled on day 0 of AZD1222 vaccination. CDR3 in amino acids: CASFQAYEQYF. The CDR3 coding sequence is TGCGCCAGCTTTCAGGCCTACGAGCAGTACTTC.